This note documents a single T cell receptor (beta chain) sequence. The V and J ends lost 5 bases and 6 bases respectively, with 10 bases between them. The CDR3 contains 13 residues. In germline, CDR1 is LNHDA, CDR2 SQIVND (reference sequence). The data were produced by immunoSEQ multiplex PCR, yet TCRdb's version contains in-frame clones alone and is incomplete. Of fewer than 200,000 clones listed, more than 70% were seen once; the top ten hold approximately 18%. These data belong to a study of blood T cell repertoires in COVID-19. This clonotype was sampled from a woman in her sixties or seventies who had recovered from COVID-19. The specimen was peripheral blood. The chain employs TRBV19 and TRBJ1-4; tentative D call: TRBD1 (6 bases). CDR3 region: CASSSQGYEKLFF. The CDR3 nucleotides are TGTGCCAGTAGTTCACAGGGATATGAAAAACTGTTTTTT. Supplemented by reference TRBV19 and TRBJ1-4, the full variable domain reads DGGITQSPKYLFRKEGQNVTLSCEQNLNHDAMYWYRQDPGQGLRLIYYSQIVNDFQKGDIAEGYSVSREKKESFPLTVTSAQKNPTAFYLCASSSQGYEKLFFGSGTQLSVL.